Detailed here is one T cell receptor (beta chain). Sequencing of TCR beta covered CD8+ and CD4+ T cells obtained from blood. CD8+ and CD4+ T cells were negatively isolated; TEMRA cells were FACS-enriched. J lost 2 bases, V lost 2 bases, and 4 bases had no gene match. The CDR3 runs to 15 residues. CDR1 is KGHSH and CDR2 is LQKENI in the germline V gene. Random hexamers were used to reverse transcribe the RNA input (about 0.45 to 1 ug). The method of amplification for TCR beta CDR3 was immunoSEQ multiplex PCR, covering 54 Vbeta and 13 Jbeta. TCRdb reprocessed the immunoSEQ multiplex PCR reads with MiXCR, giving one entry per CDR3 protein. This table holds just over 150,000 distinct CDR3 sequences, 95% found once. The data are from a study of CD8 T cells in Susac syndrome.

The sequenced material came from CD8+ T cells from PBMCs. The sequence was obtained from a human donor with multiple sclerosis. The V call is TRBV18, the J call TRBJ1-2; 8 bases align to TRBD1. CDR3 loop: CASSPRDRTNYGYTF. The DNA of the CDR3 is TGTGCCAGCTCACCAAGGGACAGGACCAACTATGGCTACACCTTC.